The 22 T cell receptor beta chains below all came from one sample that was sequenced in a study of Ad26.COV2.S vaccination and SARS-CoV-2 variants. Indicated treatment: approximately 18 received Ad26.COV2.S at low or high dose, single or two shots; 5 received placebo; per-sample allocation not given. It was on day 63 after the first vaccine or placebo injection that samples were taken. This table comes from immunoSEQ multiplex PCR, and its TCRdb copy is limited to in-frame clones, with some not included. This table has some 340,000 clones, around four fifths appearing once. The starting material was peripheral blood, obtained in a trial of Ad26.COV2.S vaccine versus placebo. These TCRs come from a person between 18 and 65 years old who received the Ad26.COV2.S COVID-19 vaccine or a placebo.

The genes are TRBV6-4 and TRBJ1-4; 9 bases map to TRBD1. CDR3 size: 14 residues. Germline V gene sequence: CDR1 MRHNA, CDR2 SNTAGT. The trim removed 5 bases at V and 8 bases at J, leaving 6 bases unmatched. As DNA, the CDR3 is TGTGCCAGCAGTAAGGACAGGGGTAAGGAAAAACTGTTTTTT. Protein sequence: CASSKDRGKEKLFF.

This rearrangement joins TRBV5-1 to TRBJ1-1, with TRBD1 matching over 7 bases. Germline V gene data show CDR1 as SGHRS and CDR2 as YFSETQ. Trimming at V came to 7 bases and at J to 0 bases, leaving 6 bases not matched to a gene. CDR3 length: 14 amino acids. DNA of the CDR3: TGCGCCAGCCGCGGGGACAGTATGAACACTGAAGCTTTCTTT. Amino acid sequence: CASRGDSMNTEAFF. The full variable domain, in which reference TRBV5-1 and TRBJ1-1 provide the parts outside the CDR3, is KAGVTQTPRYLIKTRGQQVTLSCSPISGHRSVSWYQQTPGQGLQFLFEYFSETQRNKGNFPGRFSGRQFSNSRSEMNVSTLELGDSALYLCASRGDSMNTEAFFGQGTRLTVV.

The chain links TRBV9 to TRBJ2-3; 10 bases match TRBD2. The junction had 14 bases not matched to a gene; V was cut back by 1 base and J by 9 bases. Germline CDR1 is SGDLS and CDR2 is YYNGEE. There are 17 residues in the CDR3. CDR3 sequence (DNA): TGTGCCAGCAGCGTAAGGGGTAGCGGGGGGACACCGGACACGCAGTATTTT. Protein product: CASSVRGSGGTPDTQYF.

This clone was recorded only once. J is TRBJ1-4 and V is TRBV13; D unclear. The V gene's germline CDR1 is PRHDT and CDR2 FYEKMQ (reference sequence). The CDR3 length is 15 residues. Deletions cut 3 bases from V and 2 bases from J, with 10 bases between. The CDR3 DNA reads as TGTGCCAGCAGCTTGAAGGCCGGGACTAATGAAAAACTGTTTTTT. Protein product: CASSLKAGTNEKLFF.

Only one count was recorded for this clone. The chain recombines TRBV28 with TRBJ2-7; either TRBD1 or TRBD2 may supply D (5 bases each). Germline V gene lookup returns CDR1 MDHEN and CDR2 SYDVKM. CDR3 length: 15 residues. Trimming left V 2 bases short and J 2 bases short, with 13 bases between. CDR3 amino acids: CASSLGGTATYEQYF. CDR3 DNA sequence: TGTGCCAGCAGTTTAGGTGGGACGGCAACCTACGAGCAGTACTTC.

J is TRBJ1-5 and V is TRBV6-5; TRBD1 might be the D (5 bases). The CDR3 loop spans 12 amino acids. CDR1 is MNHEY, CDR2 SVGAGI, per germline. Trimming stripped 9 bases from V and 4 bases from J, with 10 bases between. The CDR3 DNA reads as TGTGCCAGTCAGGGCGGTAATCAGCCCCAGCATTTT. This encodes CASQGGNQPQHF.

CDR3 in amino acids: CAISESDTYGYTF. The CDR3 nucleotides are TGTGCCATCAGTGAGTCGGACACCTATGGCTACACCTTC. This rearrangement joins TRBV10-3 to TRBJ1-2; maybe TRBD1 (5 bases). The V gene lost 0 bases and the J gene lost 4 bases, with 6 bases spanning the gap. Germline CDR1 and CDR2: ENHRY and SYGVKD. The CDR3 extends over 13 amino acids.

This clone came up a few times. The V call is TRBV15, the J call TRBJ2-5, with D possibly being TRBD1 (6 bases). CDR3 length: 15 amino acids. CDR1 is LNHNV and CDR2 is YYDKDF in the germline V gene (reference sequence). With 0 bases removed from V and 3 bases from J, the gap between germline ends came to 11 bases. The CDR3 loop is CATSREGAGEETQYF. CDR3 sequence (DNA): TGTGCCACCAGCAGAGAAGGGGCAGGGGAAGAGACCCAGTACTTC. Full variable domain (missing parts from reference TRBV15 and TRBJ2-5): DAMVIQNPRYQVTQFGKPVTLSCSQTLNHNVMYWYQQKSSQAPKLLFHYYDKDFNNEADTPDNFQSRRPNTSFCFLDIRSPGLGDTAMYLCATSREGAGEETQYFGPGTRLLVL.

The V call is TRBV11-2, the J call TRBJ2-3, with D possibly being TRBD1 or TRBD2 (5 bases each). In germline, CDR1 is SGHAT, CDR2 FQNNGV. There are 16 residues in the CDR3. V lost 1 base and J 2 bases, leaving 13 bases between the germline ends. In DNA, the CDR3 is TGTGCCAGCAGCTTAGTCGGGCAGGGACCCACAGATACGCAGTATTTT. Protein product: CASSLVGQGPTDTQYF.

The chain combines TRBV10-1 with TRBJ1-5; no clear D. This CDR3 spans 13 amino acids. V was shortened by 0 bases and J by 9 bases, with 9 bases between the two germline ends. Looked up from germline, CDR1 is WNHNN and CDR2 is SYGVQD (reference sequence). Written as DNA, the CDR3 is TGCGCCAGCAGTGAGTCGAGGGAGGCGCCCCAGCATTTT. Protein: CASSESREAPQHF.

The V and J genes are TRBV27 and TRBJ2-2, with no clear D. The CDR3 is 16 residues long. Trimming shortened V by 2 bases and J by 4 bases, and 14 bases separated the two germline ends. The germline gives CDR1 MNHEY, CDR2 SMNVEV (reference sequence). CDR3 in amino acids: CASSLGTLPSTGELFF. In nucleotides, the CDR3 is TGTGCCAGCAGTTTAGGCACATTGCCTTCCACCGGGGAGCTGTTTTTT.

The J gene is TRBJ1-4, the V gene TRBV6-5, with D perhaps TRBD1 (5 bases). There are 16 residues in the CDR3. Per the germline V gene, CDR1 is MNHEY and CDR2 is SVGAGI. The germline V and J ends were trimmed by 4 bases and 7 bases, with 19 bases remaining between them. The CDR3 DNA reads as TGTGCCAGCAGTTTGGGGGTTCGGACTTCGGGTGAAAAACTGTTTTTT. It codes for CASSLGVRTSGEKLFF.

The rearrangement links TRBV19 to TRBJ1-6, with no clear D. Trimming removed 7 bases at V and 7 bases at J, with 11 bases between. Germline CDR1 and CDR2: LNHDA and SQIVND (reference sequence). The CDR3 runs 13 residues. The CDR3 region is CASTPATNSPLHF. The CDR3 DNA reads as TGTGCCAGTACCCCCGCAACGAATTCACCCCTCCACTTT.

This chain links TRBV5-1 with TRBJ1-2; D is possibly TRBD1 (5 bases). Looked up from germline, CDR1 is SGHRS and CDR2 is YFSETQ. The CDR3 extends over 14 amino acids. V was pared by 3 bases and J by 2 bases, with 11 bases between. CDR3 bases: TGCGCCAGCAGCTACGACAGAGCAAACTATGGCTACACCTTC. Amino acid sequence: CASSYDRANYGYTF.

This rearrangement joins TRBV7-8 to TRBJ2-6, with 12 bases aligning to TRBD1. V dropped 3 bases and J dropped 3; count of bases not matched to a gene: 15. In germline, CDR1 is SGHVS, CDR2 FQNEAQ. This CDR3 spans 21 amino acids. CDR3 coding DNA: TGTGCCAGCAGCTTGAAGCACCAGGCCCGGGACAGGGGGCGTGGGGCCAACGTCCTGACTTTC. Amino acids: CASSLKHQARDRGRGANVLTF. The full variable domain, rest sourced from reference TRBV7-8 and TRBJ2-6, is GAGVSQSPRYKVAKRGQDVALRCDPISGHVSLFWYQQALGQGPEFLTYFQNEAQLDKSGLPSDRFFAERPEGSVSTLKIQRTQQEDSAVYLCASSLKHQARDRGRGANVLTFGAGSRLTVL.

The chain joins TRBV19 to TRBJ2-7; possible D gene TRBD1, 6 bases. Trimming stripped 3 bases from V and 0 bases from J, with 9 bases between. CDR1 is LNHDA, CDR2 SQIVND, per germline (reference sequence). The CDR3 contains 14 residues. DNA of the CDR3: TGTGCCAGTAGTATCACAGGGTTCTCCTACGAGCAGTACTTC. Amino acids: CASSITGFSYEQYF.

J is TRBJ2-7 and V is TRBV10-3; D possibly uses TRBD1 or TRBD2 (6 bases each). V lost 7 bases, J lost 0 bases, and 13 bases lay in between. Germline CDR1 and CDR2: ENHRY and SYGVKD. The CDR3 spans 14 residues. CDR3 nucleotide sequence: TGTGCCATCACCGGGGGCCAGAGCTCCTACGAGCAGTACTTC. Encoded protein: CAITGGQSSYEQYF.

The chain has TRBV25-1 and TRBJ2-5, with 9 bases matching TRBD1. This CDR3 is 14 amino acids long. The germline CDR1 and CDR2 sequences are MGHDK and SYGVNS. The V and J ends lost 7 bases and 9 bases, in that order; junction bases with no gene match: 12. In DNA form, the CDR3 reads TGTGCCAGCACCGCCGGGACAGGGTCCTTGGCCCAGTACTTC. Encoded protein: CASTAGTGSLAQYF.

This clone appeared once. The J gene is TRBJ2-7, the V gene TRBV9, with D possibly being TRBD1 or TRBD2 (5 bases each). This CDR3 contains 14 residues. V was clipped by 9 bases and J by 4 bases, with 20 bases between them. Looked up from germline, CDR1 is SGDLS and CDR2 is YYNGEE. Here the CDR3 DNA reads TGTGCCACTTCGCCGGGACCCTCTCTTTACGAGCAGTACTTC. Its translation is CATSPGPSLYEQYF. The whole variable domain, remainder taken from reference TRBV9 and TRBJ2-7, is DSGVTQTPKHLITATGQRVTLRCSPRSGDLSVYWYQQSLDQGLQFLIQYYNGEERAKGNILERFSAQQFPDLHSELNLSSLELGDSALYFCATSPGPSLYEQYFGPGTRLTVT.

V gene TRBV19 combines with J gene TRBJ2-1; 9 nucleotides agree with TRBD2. The ends lost 10 bases at V and 4 bases at J; junction bases unmatched: 11. The germline gives CDR1 LNHDA, CDR2 SQIVND (reference sequence). The CDR3 runs 15 residues. The CDR3 sequence is CATSAGGRIYNEQFF. The CDR3 bases are TGTGCCACCTCAGCGGGGGGACGGATTTACAATGAGCAGTTCTTC.

The chain carries TRBV18 and TRBJ2-7, with D possibly matching TRBD1 (5 bases). Trimming cost V 2 bases and J 6 bases, with 5 bases left between them. This CDR3 contains 11 residues. The V gene's germline CDR1 is KGHSH and CDR2 LQKENI. CDR3 amino acids: CASSPGAEQYF. CDR3 sequence (DNA): TGTGCCAGCTCACCAGGGGCCGAGCAGTACTTC.

This clone was found once. J is TRBJ2-7 and V is TRBV28, with 8 bases aligning to TRBD1. This CDR3 spans 14 amino acids. Germline loops: CDR1 MDHEN, CDR2 SYDVKM. The V and J ends lost 4 bases and 1 base, in that order; junction bases with no gene match: 3. The CDR3 is CASSSTGESYEQYF. The CDR3 DNA sequence: TGTGCCAGCAGTTCGACAGGGGAATCCTACGAGCAGTACTTC.